Following are 28 T cell receptor beta chains from one sample sequenced in a study of CD8 T cells in Susac syndrome. Roughly 0.45 to 1 ug RNA was reverse transcribed with random hexamers. TCRdb recomputed calls from the immunoSEQ multiplex PCR reads with MiXCR, one row per CDR3 protein. Of 100,000 or so distinct CDR3 sequences listed, just under 95% were seen once; the top ten hold roughly 0.11%. The sequenced material came from CD8+ T cells from PBMCs. The receptors originated from a human donor in good health.

The rearrangement uses TRBV7-2 and TRBJ2-7; no definite D call. Trimming removed 1 base from V and 3 bases from J, with 7 bases in between. The CDR3 consists of 13 residues. Germline V gene data show CDR1 as SGHTA and CDR2 as FQGNSA. The CDR3 spells CASSLDSYYEQYF. CDR3 in DNA: TGTGCCAGCAGCTTAGACAGCTACTACGAGCAGTACTTC. The full variable domain, rest sourced from reference TRBV7-2 and TRBJ2-7, is GAGVSQSPSNKVTEKGKDVELRCDPISGHTALYWYRQSLGQGLEFLIYFQGNSAPDKSGLPSDRFSAERTGGSVSTLTIQRTQQEDSAVYLCASSLDSYYEQYFGPGTRLTVT.

This chain uses TRBV7-3 with TRBJ2-1; D remains ambiguous. Trimming cost V 5 bases and J 8 bases, with 13 bases left between them. The CDR3 extends over 13 amino acids. Germline V lookup: CDR1 SGHTA, CDR2 FQGTGA. CDR3 DNA sequence: TGTGCCAGCAGCCCTTTAGAGAGCGATGAGCAGTTCTTC. Its protein product is CASSPLESDEQFF.

V is TRBV4-1 and J is TRBJ2-7, with 10 bases matching TRBD2. Per the germline V gene, CDR1 is MGHRA and CDR2 is YSYEKL. The CDR3 extends over 16 amino acids. The V gene end was trimmed by 1 base and the J gene end by 3 bases; junction bases not matched to a gene: 6. Here the CDR3 DNA reads TGCGCCAGCAGCCAAGCCGCGGCTAGCGGGGGCTACGAGCAGTACTTC. This sequence encodes CASSQAAASGGYEQYF.

The rearrangement joins TRBV20-1 to TRBJ2-1; 8 nucleotides line up with TRBD2. This CDR3 region has 14 residues. V shed 0 bases and J 9 bases; nucleotides not matched to a gene: 7. In germline, CDR1 is DFQATT, CDR2 SNEGSKA (reference sequence). As DNA, the CDR3 is TGCAGTGCTAGAGATATGAGCGGGAGTCGTGAGCAGTTCTTC. The encoded protein is CSARDMSGSREQFF.

The chain links TRBV20-1 to TRBJ1-5; TRBD1 is a possible D gene (6 bases). Between the trimmed V and J ends, which lost 0 bases and 4 bases, there was a span of 10 bases. CDR1 is DFQATT and CDR2 is SNEGSKA in the germline V gene (reference sequence). This CDR3 has 14 amino acids. The CDR3 here is CSAREGAINQPQHF. CDR3 bases: TGCAGTGCTAGAGAGGGGGCGATTAATCAGCCCCAGCATTTT.

The V and J genes are TRBV5-4 and TRBJ2-3, with 7 positions matching TRBD2. The germline CDR1 and CDR2 sequences are SGHNT and YYREEE (reference sequence). V trimming: 4 bases; J trimming: 4 bases; junction bases outside the gene matches: 15. This CDR3 has 17 residues. DNA of the CDR3: TGTGCCAGCAGCCCACGGATTCGTGGCGGGAGCGCAGATACGCAGTATTTT. The encoded protein is CASSPRIRGGSADTQYF.

The rearrangement joins TRBV6-2 or TRBV6-3 to TRBJ2-3; perhaps D is TRBD1 or TRBD2 (5 bases each). The germline V gene has CDR1 MNHEY and CDR2 SVGEGT. The CDR3 runs to 16 residues. V was trimmed by 7 bases and J by 6 bases, leaving 23 bases between them. CDR3 sequence reads: CASTSRSDGTYDTQYF. CDR3 in DNA: TGTGCCAGCACCTCACGGTCGGACGGGACGTATGATACGCAGTATTTT.

The chain links TRBV25-1 to TRBJ1-5, with D possibly matching TRBD1 (6 bases). V lost 2 bases, J lost 6 bases, and 11 bases lay in between. Germline V gene data show CDR1 as MGHDK and CDR2 as SYGVNS. The CDR3 loop spans 14 amino acids. The DNA for the CDR3 is TGTGCCAGCAGTGAAGGGGGGCCGGGTCAGCCCCAGCATTTT. This translates into CASSEGGPGQPQHF.

The J gene is TRBJ2-7, the V gene TRBV27, with D uncertain. CDR3 size: 12 residues. In germline, CDR1 is MNHEY, CDR2 SMNVEV (reference sequence). Trimming removed 5 bases from V and 6 bases from J, with 11 bases in between. The DNA of the CDR3 is TGTGCCAGCAGTATCCTAGGTGGCGAGCAGTACTTC. Translated: CASSILGGEQYF.

The chain carries TRBV4-3 and TRBJ2-3; D is undetermined. The V end was cut by 0 bases, the J end by 6 bases, with 7 bases between. The CDR3 length is 13 residues. Germline assignment: CDR1 LGHNA and CDR2 YSLEER. CDR3 residues: CASSQDLPDTQYF. CDR3 bases: TGCGCCAGCAGCCAAGATCTTCCGGATACGCAGTATTTT.

V gene TRBV6-6 combines with J gene TRBJ2-1, with 7 bases aligning to TRBD1. The trim removed 2 bases at V and 10 bases at J, leaving 11 bases unmatched. The germline gives CDR1 MNHNY, CDR2 SVGAGI (reference sequence). The length of the CDR3 is 15 residues. CDR3 sequence (DNA): TGTGCCAGCAGTTACATCACAGGGGTTGTTCGCGAGCAGTTCTTC. Amino acids: CASSYITGVVREQFF.

The chain combines TRBV30 with TRBJ1-1, with D maybe TRBD1 (5 bases). The CDR3 is 12 amino acids. With 1 base removed from V and 6 bases from J, the gap between germline ends came to 9 bases. Germline CDR1 GTSNPN, CDR2 SVGIG (reference sequence). The CDR3 coding sequence is TGTGCCTGGAGTGCCGGACAAGCTGAAGCTTTCTTT. Encoded protein: CAWSAGQAEAFF.

This clonotype has only a few counts. The rearrangement uses TRBV4-3 and TRBJ2-2; D is unresolved. This CDR3 comprises 16 residues. The V gene lost 0 bases and the J gene lost 3 bases, with 11 bases spanning the gap. CDR1 and CDR2 (germline): LGHNA, YSLEER. The CDR3 spells CASSQDSGSYTGELFF. The CDR3 DNA follows: TGCGCCAGCAGCCAAGATTCCGGGTCCTACACCGGGGAGCTGTTTTTT.

The gene calls are TRBV29-1 and TRBJ1-5, with a possible D match to TRBD1 (6 bases). This CDR3 comprises 14 residues. CDR1 SQVTM and CDR2 ANQGSEA come from the germline V gene. Trimming shortened V by 5 bases and J by 7 bases, and 18 bases separated the two germline ends. The CDR3 protein is CSVSPGVSRQPQHF. For the CDR3, the DNA is TGCAGCGTTTCTCCAGGGGTCAGCAGGCAGCCCCAGCATTTT. Combining the CDR3 with reference TRBV29-1 and TRBJ1-5 gives the whole variable domain SAVISQKPSRDICQRGTSLTIQCQVDSQVTMMFWYRQQPGQSLTLIATANQGSEATYESGFVIDKFPISRPNLTFSTLTVSNMSPEDSSIYLCSVSPGVSRQPQHFGDGTRLSIL.

This chain's CDR3 is CASSAEGTQYF. In nucleotides, the CDR3 is TGCGCCAGCAGCGCCGAGGGGACCCAGTACTTC. This chain connects TRBV5-1 to TRBJ2-5; the D gene is possibly TRBD2 (5 bases). V was shortened by 4 bases and J by 7 bases, with 8 bases between the two germline ends. Germline-derived CDR1 and CDR2 are SGHRS and YFSETQ. CDR3 length: 11 residues.

The rearrangement links TRBV10-3 to TRBJ2-3; 8 positions match TRBD1. V was clipped by 3 bases and J by 5 bases; unmatched bases: 4. The germline gives CDR1 ENHRY, CDR2 SYGVKD. The length of the CDR3 is 14 residues. The CDR3 DNA reads TGTGCCATCAGTGACCAGGGGGCGGGAGATACGCAGTATTTT. This sequence encodes CAISDQGAGDTQYF.

The V and J genes are TRBV20-1 and TRBJ2-5; 8 bases line up with TRBD1. The J segment lost 5 bases and the V segment lost 0 bases, leaving 14 bases of the junction unmatched. CDR3 size: 17 residues. The germline gives CDR1 DFQATT, CDR2 SNEGSKA (reference sequence). For the CDR3, the DNA is TGCAGTGCTAGAGATTGGGGGACAGGACGGAGGGCCGAGACCCAGTACTTC. This gives the protein CSARDWGTGRRAETQYF.

J is TRBJ2-7 and V is TRBV29-1; D gene ambiguous. The CDR3 runs to 12 residues. Germline V gene lookup returns CDR1 SQVTM and CDR2 ANQGSEA. Trimming stripped 4 bases from V and 2 bases from J, with 9 bases between. The CDR3 DNA follows: TGCAGCGTTGCGAACAGTGCCTACGAGCAGTACTTC. It yields the protein CSVANSAYEQYF.

This chain links TRBV29-1 with TRBJ2-7; the D call may be TRBD1 or TRBD2 (5 bases each). V gave up 6 bases and J gave up 3 bases, with 15 bases separating them. This CDR3 comprises 13 residues. Germline V gene sequence: CDR1 SQVTM, CDR2 ANQGSEA. The CDR3 loop is CSVRDPEVYEQYF. For the CDR3, the DNA is TGCAGCGTACGGGACCCGGAGGTCTACGAGCAGTACTTC.

The chain carries TRBV6-4 and TRBJ2-2; 9 bases align to TRBD2. The CDR3 consists of 15 residues. Germline CDR1 MRHNA, CDR2 SNTAGT. V shed 3 bases, J shed 1 base, and the junction held 0 bases outside the gene matches. The CDR3 here is CASSETSGNTGELFF. Here the CDR3 DNA reads TGTGCCAGCAGTGAGACTAGCGGGAACACCGGGGAGCTGTTTTTT.

The chain is built from TRBV5-1 and TRBJ2-3, with 11 bases aligning to TRBD2. With 4 bases clipped from V and 4 bases from J, the junction kept 8 bases outside the gene matches. CDR3 length equals 16 residues. CDR1 and CDR2 (germline): SGHRS, YFSETQ. In DNA form, the CDR3 reads TGCGCCAGCAGCAGTATAGCGGGGGGGCCCGCAGATACGCAGTATTTT. Its protein is CASSSIAGGPADTQYF.

The V gene is TRBV5-1, the J gene TRBJ2-1; D ambiguous. Germline V gives CDR1 SGHRS, CDR2 YFSETQ. This CDR3 has 13 amino acids. Deletions cut 4 bases from V and 7 bases from J, with 12 bases between. CDR3 in DNA: TGCGCCAGCAGCGTTAATCAGGTGAATGAGCAGTTCTTC. It is translated as CASSVNQVNEQFF.

V and J are TRBV20-1 and TRBJ2-1; 7 bases map to TRBD1. Germline CDR1 is DFQATT and CDR2 is SNEGSKA (reference sequence). This CDR3 is 14 amino acids long. The J segment lost 4 bases and the V segment lost 2 bases, leaving 5 bases of the junction unmatched. This CDR3 reads CSARRTGMYNEQFF. The DNA of the CDR3 is TGCAGTGCTAGACGGACAGGAATGTACAATGAGCAGTTCTTC.

About this clonotype: The junction differs from germline at one of its ends, possibly a read error. The chain combines TRBV3-1 with TRBJ2-1; D possibly corresponds to TRBD2 (6 bases). This CDR3 region has 15 residues. The germline V gene has CDR1 LGHDT and CDR2 YNNKEL (reference sequence). CDR3: CASTRLTGSYDEQFF. The CDR3 DNA follows: TGTGCCAGCACCCGACTCACCGGGAGCTACGATGAGCAGTTCTTC.

This chain links TRBV3-1 with TRBJ2-4; possibly TRBD1 or TRBD2 for D (5 bases each). The V gene lost 3 bases and the J gene lost 8 bases, with 11 bases spanning the gap. The CDR3 extends over 13 amino acids. The V gene's germline CDR1 is LGHDT and CDR2 YNNKEL (reference sequence). The CDR3 here is CASSQGVGDIQYF. The CDR3 coding sequence is TGTGCCAGCAGCCAGGGGGTAGGGGACATTCAGTACTTC. Together with reference TRBV3-1 and TRBJ2-4, the CDR3 gives the full variable domain: DTAVSQTPKYLVTQMGNDKSIKCEQNLGHDTMYWYKQDSKKFLKIMFSYNNKELIINETVPNRFSPKSPDKAHLNLHINSLELGDSAVYFCASSQGVGDIQYFGAGTRLSVL.

The rearrangement joins TRBV5-1 to TRBJ1-2; 7 bases fit TRBD1. Germline trimming cut 3 bases from V and 4 bases from J; bases unmatched to any gene: 9. Germline V CDR1 and CDR2: SGHRS, YFSETQ. CDR3 length equals 15 residues. This CDR3 is CASSSTRGGIYGYTF. The CDR3 DNA follows: TGCGCCAGCAGCTCGACCAGGGGGGGCATCTATGGCTACACCTTC.

This clonotype was counted once. This chain links TRBV3-1 with TRBJ1-2, with no clear D. Trimming took 2 bases from V and 7 from J, leaving 17 bases between them. Germline CDR1 reads LGHDT; CDR2 reads YNNKEL (reference sequence). The CDR3 runs 15 residues. This chain's CDR3 is CASSQPRRGSSGYTF. The CDR3 DNA reads as TGTGCCAGCAGCCAACCCCGGAGAGGGTCGAGTGGCTACACCTTC.

The V gene is TRBV20-1, the J gene TRBJ1-1; TRBD1 is a possible D gene (6 bases). CDR1 DFQATT and CDR2 SNEGSKA come from the germline V gene (reference sequence). Trimming took off 8 bases at V and 11 bases at J, with 21 bases between the two ends. CDR3 length: 12 residues. CDR3 loop: CSSGLGGQSAFF. The CDR3 bases are TGCAGTTCCGGCTTGGGTGGACAGTCCGCTTTCTTT.